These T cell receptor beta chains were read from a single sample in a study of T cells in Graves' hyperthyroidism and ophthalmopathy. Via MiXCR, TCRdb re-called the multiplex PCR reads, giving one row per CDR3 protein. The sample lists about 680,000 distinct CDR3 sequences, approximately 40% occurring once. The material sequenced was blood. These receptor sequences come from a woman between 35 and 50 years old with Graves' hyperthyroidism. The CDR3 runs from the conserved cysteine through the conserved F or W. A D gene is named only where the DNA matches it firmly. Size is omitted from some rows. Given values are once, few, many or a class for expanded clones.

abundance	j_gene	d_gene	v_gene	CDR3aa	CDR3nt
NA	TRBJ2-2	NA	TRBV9	CASSVAGGLFGELFF	TGTGCCAGCAGCGTAGCGGGGGGCCTATTCGGGGAGCTGTTTTTT
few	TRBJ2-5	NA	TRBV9	CASSVWWGQEAQYF	TGTGCCAGCAGCGTATGGTGGGGGCAAGAGGCCCAGTACTTC
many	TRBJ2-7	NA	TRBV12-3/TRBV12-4	CASSTGRPYEQYF	TGTGCCAGCAGCACCGGGCGTCCCTACGAGCAGTACTTC
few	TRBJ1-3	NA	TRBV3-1	CASSHMGLGNTIYF	TGTGCCAGCAGCCATATGGGGTTAGGAAACACCATATATTTT
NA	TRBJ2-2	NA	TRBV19	CAASRAPGELFF	TGTGCCGCCTCTCGGGCCCCCGGGGAGCTGTTTTTT
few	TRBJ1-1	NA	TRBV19	CASSLFSGKMNTEAFF	TGTGCCAGCAGTTTATTTTCCGGGAAGATGAACACTGAAGCTTTCTTT
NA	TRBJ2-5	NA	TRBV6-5	CASSPSQGVEETQYF	TGTGCCAGCAGCCCCTCCCAGGGAGTGGAAGAGACCCAGTACTTC
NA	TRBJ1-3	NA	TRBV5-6	CASSLVGAGNAGNTIYF	TGTGCCAGCAGCTTGGTAGGGGCAGGGAACGCTGGAAACACCATATATTTT
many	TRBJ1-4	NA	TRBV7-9	CASSLEGNEKLFF	TGTGCCAGCAGCTTAGAGGGCAATGAAAAACTGTTTTTT
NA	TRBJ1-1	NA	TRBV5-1	CASSFTSGSRGAEAFF	TGCGCCAGCAGCTTCACAAGCGGAAGCAGGGGTGCTGAAGCTTTCTTT
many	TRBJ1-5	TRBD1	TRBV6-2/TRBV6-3	CASSYRDRDNQPQHF	TGTGCCAGCAGTTACCGGGACAGGGACAATCAGCCCCAGCATTTT
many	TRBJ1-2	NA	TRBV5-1	CASSPYGRTYGYTF	TGCGCCAGCAGCCCTTACGGACGGACCTATGGCTACACCTTC
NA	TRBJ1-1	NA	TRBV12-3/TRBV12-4	CASSFRTEASF	TGTGCCAGCAGTTTTCGGACTGAAGCTTCCTTT
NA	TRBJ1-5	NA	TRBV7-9	CASRQDGNSNQPQHF	TGTGCCAGCAGACAGGACGGCAATAGCAATCAGCCCCAGCATTTT
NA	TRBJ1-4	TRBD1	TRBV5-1	CASSEQGRGEKLFF	TGCGCCAGCAGCGAACAGGGGAGGGGTGAAAAACTGTTTTTT
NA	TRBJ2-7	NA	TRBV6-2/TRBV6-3	CASSYGLVSYEQYF	TGTGCCAGCAGTTACGGGCTCGTGTCCTACGAGCAGTACTTC
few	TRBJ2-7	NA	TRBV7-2	CASSLDWTPAYEQYF	TGTGCCAGCAGCTTAGATTGGACTCCAGCCTACGAGCAGTACTTC
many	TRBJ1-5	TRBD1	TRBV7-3	CASSLYGQGANQPQHF	TGTGCCAGCAGCCTCTATGGACAGGGGGCGAATCAGCCCCAGCATTTT
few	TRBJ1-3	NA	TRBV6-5	CASSYATEVGNTIYF	TGTGCCAGCAGTTACGCGACAGAGGTCGGAAACACCATATATTTT
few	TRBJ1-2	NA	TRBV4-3	CASSLAVGEGYGYTF	TGCGCCAGCAGCCTCGCGGTTGGGGAAGGCTATGGCTACACCTTC
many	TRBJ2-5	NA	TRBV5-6	CASSFGRQETQYF	TGTGCCAGCAGCTTCGGCCGGCAAGAGACCCAGTACTTC
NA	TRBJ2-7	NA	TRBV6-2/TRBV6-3	CASGQEGAEYEQYF	TGTGCCAGTGGGCAGGAGGGGGCGGAATACGAGCAGTACTTC
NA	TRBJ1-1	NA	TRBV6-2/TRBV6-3	CASSYGTVIGEAFF	TGTGCCAGCAGTTACGGGACGGTGATAGGTGAAGCTTTCTTT
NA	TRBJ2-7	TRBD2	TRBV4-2	CASSQEGPQTSGYYEQYF	TGTGCCAGCAGCCAAGAGGGCCCACAGACTAGCGGTTACTACGAGCAGTACTTC
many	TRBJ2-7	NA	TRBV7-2	CASSRGGGGEQYF	TGTGCCAGCAGCCGGGGTGGAGGTGGGGAGCAGTACTTC
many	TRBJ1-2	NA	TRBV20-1	CSAKALAGNYGYTF	TGCAGTGCTAAAGCCCTGGCAGGGAACTATGGCTACACCTTC
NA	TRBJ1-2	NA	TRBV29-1	CAWSEGTHGYTF	TGTGCCTGGAGTGAAGGGACGCATGGCTACACCTTC
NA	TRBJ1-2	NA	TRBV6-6	CASSYSSPAYGYTF	TGTGCCAGCAGTTACTCTTCCCCAGCCTATGGCTACACCTTC
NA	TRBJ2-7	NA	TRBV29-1	CSVGRDNPYEQYF	TGCAGCGTCGGCCGGGACAACCCCTACGAGCAGTACTTC
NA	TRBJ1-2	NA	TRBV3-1	CASSQDTVRSYGYTF	TGTGCCAGCAGCCAAGATACGGTGCGTTCCTATGGCTACACCTTC
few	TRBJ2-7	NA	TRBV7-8	CASSLDPGKAYEQYF	TGTGCCAGCAGCTTAGACCCAGGAAAAGCCTACGAGCAGTACTTC
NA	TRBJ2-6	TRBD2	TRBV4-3	CASSLAGGPGANVLTF	TGCGCCAGCAGCTTAGCGGGGGGCCCTGGGGCCAACGTCCTGACTTTC
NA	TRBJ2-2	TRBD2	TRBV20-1	CSATGLAGGNTGELFF	TGCAGTGCTACCGGACTAGCGGGGGGGAACACCGGGGAGCTGTTTTTT
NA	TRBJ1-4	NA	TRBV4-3	CASSQDKRYNEKLFF	TGCGCCAGCAGCCAAGATAAGCGGTATAATGAAAAACTGTTTTTT
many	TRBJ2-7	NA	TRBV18	CASSPPGGSQAYEQYF	TGTGCCAGCTCACCACCAGGAGGCAGTCAAGCCTACGAGCAGTACTTC
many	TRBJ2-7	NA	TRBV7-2	CASSLEAGAYEQYF	TGTGCCAGCAGCTTAGAAGCCGGTGCCTACGAGCAGTACTTC
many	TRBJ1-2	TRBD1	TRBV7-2	CASTQTGGNYGYTF	TGTGCCAGCACCCAAACAGGGGGAAACTATGGCTACACCTTC
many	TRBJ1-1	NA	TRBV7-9	CAARTANTEAFF	TGTGCCGCCCGGACGGCTAACACTGAAGCTTTCTTT
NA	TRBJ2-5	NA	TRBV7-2	CASSLAQAMETQYF	TGTGCCAGCAGCTTAGCTCAGGCGATGGAGACCCAGTACTTC
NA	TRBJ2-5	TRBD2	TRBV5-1	CASRPGSGGAETQYF	TGCGCCAGCAGGCCTGGTAGCGGGGGAGCGGAGACCCAGTACTTC
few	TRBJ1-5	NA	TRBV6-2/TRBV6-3	CASSERAQPQHF	TGTGCCAGCAGCGAGAGGGCACAGCCCCAGCATTTT
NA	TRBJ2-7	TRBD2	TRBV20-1	CSARATSGSTDTQYF	TGCAGTGCTAGAGCGACTAGCGGGTCCACAGATACGCAGTACTTC
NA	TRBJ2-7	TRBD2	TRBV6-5	CASNPTSGKRSSYEQYF	TGTGCCAGCAACCCGACTAGCGGCAAGAGGAGCTCCTACGAGCAGTACTTC
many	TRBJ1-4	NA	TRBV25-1	CASSELRGRTNEKLFF	TGTGCCAGCAGTGAATTGAGGGGCCGAACTAATGAAAAACTGTTTTTT
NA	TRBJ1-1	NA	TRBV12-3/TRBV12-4	CASRIQALGGTEAFF	TGTGCCAGCAGAATACAGGCATTAGGAGGCACTGAAGCTTTCTTT
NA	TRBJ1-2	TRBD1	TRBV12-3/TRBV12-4	CASSLGVTGGYKDYGYTF	TGTGCCAGCAGTTTAGGTGTTACAGGGGGCTATAAGGACTATGGCTACACCTTC
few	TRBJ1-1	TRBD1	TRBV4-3	CASSPFGTGANTEAFF	TGCGCCAGCAGCCCATTTGGGACAGGAGCGAACACTGAAGCTTTCTTT
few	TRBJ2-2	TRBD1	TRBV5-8	CASSSWTGGISSTGELFF	TGTGCCAGCAGCTCCTGGACAGGGGGCATCAGCTCCACCGGGGAGCTGTTTTTT
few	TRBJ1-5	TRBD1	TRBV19	CASSLSQTGGSNQPQHF	TGTGCCAGTAGTCTGAGTCAAACAGGGGGAAGCAATCAGCCCCAGCATTTT
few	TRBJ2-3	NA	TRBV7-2	CASSLRALRTDTQYF	TGTGCCAGCAGCTTAAGGGCCCTCAGGACAGATACGCAGTATTTT
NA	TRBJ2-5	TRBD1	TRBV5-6	CASSSDRGRGQPQYF	TGTGCCAGCAGTAGCGACAGGGGGCGCGGTCAGCCCCAGTACTTC
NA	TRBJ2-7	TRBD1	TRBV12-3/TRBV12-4	CASSLSSRGYEQYF	TGTGCCAGCAGTTTATCTTCCAGGGGGTACGAGCAGTACTTC
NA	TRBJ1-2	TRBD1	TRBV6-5	CASCRDRDGYTF	TGTGCCAGCTGTCGGGACAGGGATGGCTACACCTTC
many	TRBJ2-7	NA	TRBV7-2	CASSLGREAYEQYF	TGTGCCAGCAGCTTAGGGAGAGAGGCCTACGAGCAGTACTTC
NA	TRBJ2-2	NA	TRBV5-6	CASSLPGAGTGELFF	TGTGCCAGCAGCTTGCCGGGGGCTGGCACCGGGGAGCTGTTTTTT
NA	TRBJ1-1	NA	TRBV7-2	CASTLSFYTEAFF	TGTGCCAGCACCTTGTCGTTTTACACTGAAGCTTTCTTT
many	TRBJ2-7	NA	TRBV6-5	CASRPTGRDEQYF	TGTGCCAGCAGGCCGACAGGTCGAGACGAGCAGTACTTC
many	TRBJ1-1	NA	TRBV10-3	CAISEFEEEEAFF	TGTGCCATCAGTGAGTTTGAGGAGGAGGAAGCTTTCTTT
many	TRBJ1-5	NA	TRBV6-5	CASTPAPGNQPQHF	TGTGCCAGCACGCCGGCGCCAGGGAACCAGCCCCAGCATTTT